A single TCR beta chain is shown here with its context. As yet, its antigen is unknown. Profiled with immunoSEQ multiplex PCR; TCRdb holds only in-frame clones, not every one. The table lists some 380,000 clones, 90% to 98% of them singletons. This sample was taken from a study of shared clonotypes between healthy human individuals. Study-level points and caveats: Despite large depth, rarefaction showed incomplete sorted-subset sequencing. Clonotype sharing levels among donors were expected to vary with sequencing depth. It was only blood that was sampled, and tissue repertoires likely differ.

The CDR3 is made up of 16 amino acids. In germline, CDR1 is GTSNPN, CDR2 SVGIG (reference sequence). V lost 1 base to trimming and J lost 0 bases, with 13 bases between them. The donors were all Caucasian adults (living in Nashville, Tennessee). The TCR sequence derives from a man younger than 40 in good health. The genes are TRBV30 and TRBJ1-3; D uncertain. Material for sequencing was memory CD8+ T cells sorted from blood. The sample's subset: CD45RO+ cells pooled with CCR7-negative TemRA cells. The CDR3 nucleotides read TGTGCCTGGAGTGGTAGAGGACCTAGCTCTGGAAACACCATATATTTT. Its translation is CAWSGRGPSSGNTIYF.